The T cell receptor (beta chain) described here comes from a study of cytomegalovirus exposure and HLA in healthy donors (dated by TCRdb to about 2017). Regarding the complete study: A later analysis indicated that the 110 or so validation repertoires were generated on the platform also employed for the roughly 730 repertoires of the first cohort. To predict cytomegalovirus infection status, the study brought together high-throughput TCR immunosequencing, statistical association of individual TCRs with disease status, and machine learning. Along with the roughly 710-subject first cohort, a separate validation cohort of around 110 different subjects was used. The study was designed to test whether signatures of past pathogen exposure could be identified by cataloging public T cell receptors.

For CDR1 and CDR2, the germline V gene lists SGHTA and FQGNSA. Measured from the cysteine to the phenylalanine, the CDR3 is 16 residues long. The retained sequence is limited to the CDR3, 48 bases, with the frame set at the first base. Germline trimming: 4 bases from V, 0 bases from J; junction bases outside gene matches: 3. Separate from the approximately 730-subject first cohort, the validation cohort of more than 90 subjects was the group to which the donors belonged. About this clone itself: It lacks a known antigen. Qualities for individual bases were not recorded, and no much larger clone is one base off.

Receptor libraries were prepared by the immunoSEQ multiplex PCR assay. The authors processed their data as follows. To diagnose cytomegalovirus status from the catalog of TCR beta chain sequences, a statistical classification framework was built. Sourced from immuneACCESS, this table was stored by TCRdb with only in-frame sequences that have V and J called. A share of the clones is absent; for the studies checked, an unresolved V gene accounts for under half, and the remainder has no known explanation. For V, J and clone size, that table is used; D and trimming come from the DNA. The sample table holds about 120,000 clones, of which 89% were seen once. The ten largest clones take up roughly 2% of the sample. Here is what the overall study found, with its caveats: Subsequent analysis determined that TCRs grouped into clusters in the first cohort also showed a tendency toward co-occurrence across the approximately 120 validation repertoires, and 90% to 95% of cluster scores exceeded 0. According to the authors, the approach could potentially be generalized to other disease states and immunological phenotypes. Across donors, most TCR sequences were observed very rarely, whereas some public TCRs were present in many individuals. The study listed 170 or so TCR beta chains as associated with cytomegalovirus. In vitro tests confirmed that a few of the cytomegalovirus-associated TCR beta chains recognize cytomegalovirus antigens. A later analysis lacked HLA typing for the validation cohort, so it scored co-occurrence in that cohort across all 120 repertoires. Cytomegalovirus status was reported to be diagnosed by the classifier with high specificity and sensitivity in both the original and validation cohorts.

The sample consisted of PBMCs. The rearrangement joined TRBV7-2 to TRBJ2-7; 13 nucleotides in the junction match TRBD2. The clonotype comes from a woman under 30 in good health and CMV-seronegative. The CDR3 reads as follows: CASSSWTSGSSYEQYF. The nucleotide sequence reads as follows: TGTGCCAGCAGCTCCTGGACTAGCGGGAGCTCCTACGAGCAGTACTTC.